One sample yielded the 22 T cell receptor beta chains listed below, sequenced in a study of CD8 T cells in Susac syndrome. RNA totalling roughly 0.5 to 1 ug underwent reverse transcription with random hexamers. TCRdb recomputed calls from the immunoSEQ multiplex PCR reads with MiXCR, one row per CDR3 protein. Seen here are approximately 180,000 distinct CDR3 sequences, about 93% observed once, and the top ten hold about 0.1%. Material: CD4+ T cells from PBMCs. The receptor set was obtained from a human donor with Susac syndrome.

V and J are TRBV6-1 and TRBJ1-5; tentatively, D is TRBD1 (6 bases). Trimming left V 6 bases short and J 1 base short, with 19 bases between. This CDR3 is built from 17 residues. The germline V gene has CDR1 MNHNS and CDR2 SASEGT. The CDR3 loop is CASSRSYKGGSNQPQHF. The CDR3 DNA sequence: TGTGCCAGCAGCCGTTCTTACAAGGGGGGGAGCAATCAGCCCCAGCATTTT.

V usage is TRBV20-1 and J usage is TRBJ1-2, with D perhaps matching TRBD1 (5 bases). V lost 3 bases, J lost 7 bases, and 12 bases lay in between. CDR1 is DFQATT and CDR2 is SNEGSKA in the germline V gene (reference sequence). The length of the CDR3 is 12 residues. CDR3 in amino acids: CSASKGAVGYTF. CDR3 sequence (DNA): TGCAGTGCTAGTAAAGGGGCGGTTGGCTACACCTTC.

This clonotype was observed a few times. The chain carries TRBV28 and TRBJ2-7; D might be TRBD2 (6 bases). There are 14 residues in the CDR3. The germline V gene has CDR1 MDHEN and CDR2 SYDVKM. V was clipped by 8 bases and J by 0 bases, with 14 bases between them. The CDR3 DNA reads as TGTGCCAGCTCCACACCGGGACTCTCCTACGAGCAGTACTTC. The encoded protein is CASSTPGLSYEQYF.

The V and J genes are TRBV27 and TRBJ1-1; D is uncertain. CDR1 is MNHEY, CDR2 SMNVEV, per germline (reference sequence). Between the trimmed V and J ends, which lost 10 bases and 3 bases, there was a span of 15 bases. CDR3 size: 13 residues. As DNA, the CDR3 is TGTGCCACACACCGACAAGGATACACTGAAGCTTTCTTT. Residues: CATHRQGYTEAFF.

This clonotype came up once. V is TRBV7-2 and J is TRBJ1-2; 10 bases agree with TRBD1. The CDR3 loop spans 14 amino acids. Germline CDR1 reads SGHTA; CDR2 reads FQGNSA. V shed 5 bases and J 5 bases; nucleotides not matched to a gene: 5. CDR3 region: CASSEGTGEYGYTF. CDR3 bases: TGTGCCAGCAGCGAGGGGACAGGGGAGTATGGCTACACCTTC.

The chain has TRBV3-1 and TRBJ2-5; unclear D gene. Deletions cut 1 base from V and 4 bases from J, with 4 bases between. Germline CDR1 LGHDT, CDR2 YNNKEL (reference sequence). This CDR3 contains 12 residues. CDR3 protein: CASSQVRETQYF. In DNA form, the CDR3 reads TGTGCCAGCAGCCAAGTGAGAGAGACCCAGTACTTC.

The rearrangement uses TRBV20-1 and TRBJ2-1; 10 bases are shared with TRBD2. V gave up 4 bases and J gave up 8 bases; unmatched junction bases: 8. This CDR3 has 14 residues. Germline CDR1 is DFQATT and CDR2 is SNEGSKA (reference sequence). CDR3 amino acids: CSANLAGDYDEQFF. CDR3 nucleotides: TGCAGTGCTAACCTAGCGGGAGATTACGATGAGCAGTTCTTC.

CDR3 in amino acids: CASSESGQYNSPLHF. Written as DNA, the CDR3 is TGTGCCAGCAGTGAATCAGGACAGTATAATTCACCCCTCCACTTT. The J gene is TRBJ1-6, the V gene TRBV25-1; a weak D match, TRBD1 (6 bases). V gave up 1 base and J gave up 4 bases, with 8 bases separating them. CDR1 is MGHDK, CDR2 SYGVNS, per germline. The CDR3 runs to 15 residues.

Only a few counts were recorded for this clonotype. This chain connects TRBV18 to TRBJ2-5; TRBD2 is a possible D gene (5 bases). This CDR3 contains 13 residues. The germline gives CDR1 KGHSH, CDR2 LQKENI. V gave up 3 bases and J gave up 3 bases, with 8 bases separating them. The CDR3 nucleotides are TGTGCCAGCTCACCCTCGGGGAAAGAGACCCAGTACTTC. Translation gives CASSPSGKETQYF.

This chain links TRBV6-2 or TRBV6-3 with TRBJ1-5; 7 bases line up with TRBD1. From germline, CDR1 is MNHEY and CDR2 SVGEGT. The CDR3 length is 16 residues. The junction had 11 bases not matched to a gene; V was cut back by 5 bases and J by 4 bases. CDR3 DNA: TGTGCCAGCAGTCTTCGATACAGGGGAGGGAATCAGCCCCAGCATTTT. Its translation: CASSLRYRGGNQPQHF.

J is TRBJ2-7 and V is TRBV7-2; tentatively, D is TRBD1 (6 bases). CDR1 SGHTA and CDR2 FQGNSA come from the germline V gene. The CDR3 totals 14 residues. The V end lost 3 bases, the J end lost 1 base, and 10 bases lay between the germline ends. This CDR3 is CASSFAGQSYEQYF. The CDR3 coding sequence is TGTGCCAGCAGCTTCGCCGGACAGTCCTACGAGCAGTACTTC. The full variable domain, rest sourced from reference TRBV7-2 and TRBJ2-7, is GAGVSQSPSNKVTEKGKDVELRCDPISGHTALYWYRQSLGQGLEFLIYFQGNSAPDKSGLPSDRFSAERTGGSVSTLTIQRTQQEDSAVYLCASSFAGQSYEQYFGPGTRLTVT.

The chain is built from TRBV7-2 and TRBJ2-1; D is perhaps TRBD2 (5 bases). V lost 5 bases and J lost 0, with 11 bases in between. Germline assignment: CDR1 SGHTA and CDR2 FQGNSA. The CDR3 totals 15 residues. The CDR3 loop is CASSPDFSSYNEQFF. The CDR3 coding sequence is TGTGCCAGCAGCCCGGACTTCTCCTCCTACAATGAGCAGTTCTTC.

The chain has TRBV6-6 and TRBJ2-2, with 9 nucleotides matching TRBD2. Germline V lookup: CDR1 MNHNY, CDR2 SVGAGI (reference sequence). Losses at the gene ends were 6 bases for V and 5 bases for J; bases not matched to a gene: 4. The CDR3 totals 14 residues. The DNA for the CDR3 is TGTGCCAGCAGCTGGCGGGAGGGGACCGGGGAGCTGTTTTTT. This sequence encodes CASSWREGTGELFF.

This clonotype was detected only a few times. CDR3 sequence: CATSRVDGEQYF. CDR3 bases: TGTGCCACCAGCAGAGTAGATGGAGAGCAGTACTTC. J is TRBJ2-7 and V is TRBV15; D unresolved. This CDR3 has 12 residues. The V gene's germline CDR1 is LNHNV and CDR2 YYDKDF (reference sequence). The V end was cut by 1 base, the J end by 7 bases, with 8 bases between.

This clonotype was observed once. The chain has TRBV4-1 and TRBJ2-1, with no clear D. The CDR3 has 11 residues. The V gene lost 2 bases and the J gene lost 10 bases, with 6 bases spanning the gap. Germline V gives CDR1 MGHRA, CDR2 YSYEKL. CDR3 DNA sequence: TGCGCCAGCAGCCAACGGCACGAGCAGTTCTTC. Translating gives CASSQRHEQFF.

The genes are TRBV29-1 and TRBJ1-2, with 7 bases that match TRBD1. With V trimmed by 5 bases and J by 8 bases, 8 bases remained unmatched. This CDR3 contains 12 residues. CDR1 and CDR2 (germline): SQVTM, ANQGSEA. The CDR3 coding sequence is TGCAGCGTTACCGACAGGGCGCAAGGCTACACCTTC. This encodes CSVTDRAQGYTF.

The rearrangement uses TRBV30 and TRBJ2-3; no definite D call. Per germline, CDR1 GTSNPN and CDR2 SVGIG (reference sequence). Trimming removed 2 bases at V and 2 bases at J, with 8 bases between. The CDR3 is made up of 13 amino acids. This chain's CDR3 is CAWSLLSTDTQYF. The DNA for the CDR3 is TGTGCCTGGAGTCTCTTATCCACAGATACGCAGTATTTT.

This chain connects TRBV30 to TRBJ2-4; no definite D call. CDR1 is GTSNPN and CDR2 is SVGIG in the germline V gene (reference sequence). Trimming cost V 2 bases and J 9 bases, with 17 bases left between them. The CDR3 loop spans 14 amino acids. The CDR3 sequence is CAWSLGLGRAIQYF. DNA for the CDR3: TGTGCCTGGAGTCTAGGGCTTGGCCGGGCCATTCAGTACTTC.

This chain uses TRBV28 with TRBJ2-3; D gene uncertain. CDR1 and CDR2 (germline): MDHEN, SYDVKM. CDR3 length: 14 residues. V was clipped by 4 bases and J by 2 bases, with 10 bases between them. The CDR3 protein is CASSSRFLTDTQYF. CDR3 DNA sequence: TGTGCCAGCAGTTCGAGGTTCCTCACAGATACGCAGTATTTT.

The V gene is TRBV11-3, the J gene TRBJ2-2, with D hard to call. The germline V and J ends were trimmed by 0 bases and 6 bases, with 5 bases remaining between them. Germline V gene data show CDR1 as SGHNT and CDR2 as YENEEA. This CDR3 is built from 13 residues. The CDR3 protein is CASSLDSAGELFF. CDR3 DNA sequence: TGTGCCAGCAGCTTAGATTCAGCCGGGGAGCTGTTTTTT.

The CDR3 sequence: CASSYGLGLAYEQYF. The DNA for the CDR3 is TGTGCCAGCAGTTACGGTCTGGGGTTAGCCTACGAGCAGTACTTC. The chain joins TRBV6-5 to TRBJ2-7; D gene ambiguous. Per the germline V gene, CDR1 is MNHEY and CDR2 is SVGAGI. CDR3 size: 15 residues. V was cut by 2 bases and J by 2 bases, with 13 bases left in between.

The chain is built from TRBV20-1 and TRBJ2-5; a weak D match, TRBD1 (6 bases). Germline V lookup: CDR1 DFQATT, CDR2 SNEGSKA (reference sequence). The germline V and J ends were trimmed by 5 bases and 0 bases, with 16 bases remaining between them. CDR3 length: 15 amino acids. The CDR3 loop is CSALPSTGNQETQYF. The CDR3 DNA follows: TGCAGTGCTCTTCCCTCGACAGGCAACCAAGAGACCCAGTACTTC.